Below are 22 T cell receptor beta chains sequenced from a single sample in a study of graft-versus-host responses after intestinal transplantation. What these receptors recognize is not known. Generated by immunoSEQ multiplex PCR, the TCRdb table keeps only in-frame clones and is missing some. Here the sample spans some 81,000 clones, roughly nine tenths being singletons. Sequenced material: unstimulated CD4+ T cells sorted from spleen or lymph node cells, taken before intestinal transplant. These receptors came from a human donor who received an intestinal transplant.

The chain carries TRBV19 and TRBJ2-3; 10 positions match TRBD2. This CDR3 has 21 residues. Germline V gene data show CDR1 as LNHDA and CDR2 as SQIVND (reference sequence). V was clipped by 1 base and J by 5 bases; unmatched bases: 21. The CDR3, as DNA: TGTGCCAGTAGTATAGGGGACTTTAGAGGGCTAGCGGGAGCGGTGAGAGATACGCAGTATTTT. The encoded protein is CASSIGDFRGLAGAVRDTQYF.

This rearrangement joins TRBV29-1 to TRBJ2-3, with 7 bases identical to TRBD1. Trimming cost V 6 bases and J 11 bases; bases outside gene matches: 11. Germline V gene lookup returns CDR1 SQVTM and CDR2 ANQGSEA. This CDR3 spans 12 amino acids. The CDR3 nucleotides read TGCAGCGTCAAGGGGGCCACGGGCCGGCAGTATTTT. Protein product: CSVKGATGRQYF.

The chain combines TRBV18 with TRBJ1-2; no definite D call. The length of the CDR3 is 15 residues. The V gene's germline CDR1 is KGHSH and CDR2 LQKENI. The V and J ends lost 1 base and 1 base respectively, with 10 bases between them. Here the CDR3 DNA reads TGTGCCAGCTCACCACGAGAGACAAGTAACTATGGCTACACCTTC. This gives the protein CASSPRETSNYGYTF. The whole variable domain, filled in from reference TRBV18 and TRBJ1-2, reads NAGVMQNPRHLVRRRGQEARLRCSPMKGHSHVYWYRQLPEEGLKFMVYLQKENIIDESGMPKERFSAEFPKEGPSILRIQQVVRGDSAAYFCASSPRETSNYGYTFGSGTRLTVV.

The chain recombines TRBV5-1 with TRBJ2-7; TRBD1 agrees at 8 bases. The germline gives CDR1 SGHRS, CDR2 YFSETQ. The CDR3 is 14 amino acids. V shed 4 bases and J 2 bases; nucleotides not matched to a gene: 5. CDR3: CASSLQGGAYEQYF. For the CDR3, the DNA is TGCGCCAGCAGCCTACAGGGGGGAGCCTACGAGCAGTACTTC. The variable domain in full, with the rest retrieved from reference TRBV5-1 and TRBJ2-7, is KAGVTQTPRYLIKTRGQQVTLSCSPISGHRSVSWYQQTPGQGLQFLFEYFSETQRNKGNFPGRFSGRQFSNSRSEMNVSTLELGDSALYLCASSLQGGAYEQYFGPGTRLTVT.

The chain is built from TRBV11-2 and TRBJ2-7, with 9 bases aligning to TRBD1. There are 16 residues in the CDR3. The junction had 7 bases not matched to a gene; V was cut back by 1 base and J by 3 bases. The V gene's germline CDR1 is SGHAT and CDR2 FQNNGV. The CDR3 is CASSLGRTGEGYEQYF. The CDR3 region has the DNA TGTGCCAGCAGCTTAGGCCGGACAGGGGAGGGCTACGAGCAGTACTTC.

In DNA, the CDR3 is TGTGCCAGCACCGACAGGGTTGACTATGGCTACACCTTC. This encodes CASTDRVDYGYTF. This sequence joins TRBV7-9 and TRBJ1-2; 7 nucleotides agree with TRBD1. The V segment lost 7 bases and the J segment 3 bases; nucleotides outside the gene matches: 5. CDR1 and CDR2 (germline): SEHNR, FQNEAQ (reference sequence). This CDR3 contains 13 residues.

This chain uses TRBV4-1 with TRBJ2-5, with TRBD2 matching 12 bases. V lost 4 bases to trimming and J lost 4 bases; unmatched junction nucleotides: 4. CDR3 length equals 15 residues. CDR1 is MGHRA, CDR2 YSYEKL, per germline. Here the CDR3 DNA reads TGCGCCAGCAGCCGTCTAGCGGGGGGGCGAGAGACCCAGTACTTC. This gives the protein CASSRLAGGRETQYF.

The V call is TRBV5-1, the J call TRBJ1-3; D unresolved. Per germline, CDR1 SGHRS and CDR2 YFSETQ. Trimming cost V 0 bases and J 4 bases, with 8 bases left between them. The CDR3 sequence is 14 residues long. CDR3 protein: CASSLDGLGNTIYF. As DNA, the CDR3 is TGCGCCAGCAGCTTGGATGGCCTCGGAAACACCATATATTTT. The whole variable domain, remainder taken from reference TRBV5-1 and TRBJ1-3, is KAGVTQTPRYLIKTRGQQVTLSCSPISGHRSVSWYQQTPGQGLQFLFEYFSETQRNKGNFPGRFSGRQFSNSRSEMNVSTLELGDSALYLCASSLDGLGNTIYFGEGSWLTVV.

The CDR3 loop reads CASSQTQGYDEQYF. Here the CDR3 DNA reads TGTGCCAGCAGCCAAACCCAGGGGTATGACGAGCAGTACTTC. The rearrangement uses TRBV6-5 and TRBJ2-5; D may be TRBD1 (6 bases). Matching the DNA end better, TRBJ2-7 makes the J call doubtful. Germline V gives CDR1 MNHEY, CDR2 SVGAGI. The CDR3 spans 14 residues.

This chain's CDR3 is CSAGVDSSGGTEAFF. The CDR3 nucleotides read TGCAGCGCAGGGGTAGACAGCAGCGGGGGTACTGAAGCTTTCTTT. This sequence joins TRBV29-1 and TRBJ1-1; D perhaps matches TRBD1 (6 bases). Looked up from germline, CDR1 is SQVTM and CDR2 is ANQGSEA. Trimming left V 7 bases short and J 5 bases short, with 23 bases between. The CDR3 contains 15 residues. The whole variable domain, remainder taken from reference TRBV29-1 and TRBJ1-1, is SAVISQKPSRDICQRGTSLTIQCQVDSQVTMMFWYRQQPGQSLTLIATANQGSEATYESGFVIDKFPISRPNLTFSTLTVSNMSPEDSSIYLCSAGVDSSGGTEAFFGQGTRLTVV.

The chain carries TRBV9 and TRBJ1-4, with D tentatively TRBD1 (6 bases). The CDR3 spans 15 residues. Trimming took off 5 bases at V and 0 bases at J, with 11 bases between the two ends. Germline lookup yields CDR1 SGDLS and CDR2 YYNGEE. The CDR3 loop reads CASSPQGSTNEKLFF. The CDR3 coding sequence is TGTGCCAGCAGTCCTCAGGGGTCAACTAATGAAAAACTGTTTTTT.

The chain couples TRBV28 to TRBJ2-4; a possible D gene is TRBD2 (6 bases). Germline V gene data show CDR1 as MDHEN and CDR2 as SYDVKM. The CDR3 contains 13 residues. Between the trimmed V and J ends, which lost 8 bases and 0 bases, there was a span of 8 bases. CDR3 loop: CASGTVAKNIQYF. Here the CDR3 DNA reads TGTGCCAGCGGGACTGTAGCCAAAAACATTCAGTACTTC.

The DNA of the CDR3 is TGTGCCAGCAGCCCGCTGGACAGGGGTATAAACACCATATATTTT. It is translated as CASSPLDRGINTIYF. The V and J genes are TRBV11-2 and TRBJ1-3; 9 nucleotides match TRBD1. The junction had 8 bases not matched to a gene; V was cut back by 5 bases and J by 6 bases. Per the germline V gene, CDR1 is SGHAT and CDR2 is FQNNGV. The CDR3 covers 15 residues.

V gene TRBV4-1 combines with J gene TRBJ2-1; 8 bases line up with TRBD2. Germline CDR1 is MGHRA and CDR2 is YSYEKL. Trimming removed 6 bases from V and 5 bases from J; junction bases left unmatched: 9. The CDR3 covers 15 residues. The CDR3 loop is CASRLGTSGNNEQFF. The CDR3 DNA reads as TGCGCCAGCAGACTCGGGACTAGTGGGAACAATGAGCAGTTCTTC.

This chain uses TRBV6-5 with TRBJ2-4; the D gene is possibly TRBD2 (5 bases). The CDR3 is 11 amino acids. V lost 6 bases and J lost 9, with 9 bases in between. Germline V gene lookup returns CDR1 MNHEY and CDR2 SVGAGI. The CDR3: CASREAGIQYF. The DNA of the CDR3 is TGTGCCAGCAGGGAGGCCGGCATTCAGTACTTC.

The V call is TRBV5-1, the J call TRBJ1-4; 7 bases are shared with TRBD1. Germline assignment: CDR1 SGHRS and CDR2 YFSETQ. This CDR3 has 14 residues. J gave up 5 bases and V 2 bases, and 3 bases lay outside the gene matches. The CDR3 region is CASSLTGANEKLFF. The CDR3 nucleotides are TGCGCCAGCAGCTTAACAGGGGCAAATGAAAAACTGTTTTTT.

This clone was counted between two and nine times. The chain couples TRBV5-1 to TRBJ2-3, with TRBD1 identical over 10 bases. The trim removed 3 bases at V and 4 bases at J, leaving 5 bases unmatched. This CDR3 contains 15 residues. Germline-derived CDR1 and CDR2 are SGHRS and YFSETQ. The CDR3 is CASSWTGGMADTQYF. Here the CDR3 DNA reads TGCGCCAGCAGCTGGACAGGGGGTATGGCAGATACGCAGTATTTT.

The rearrangement joins TRBV2 to TRBJ2-7; D may be TRBD2 (5 bases). The germline V gene has CDR1 SNHLY and CDR2 FYNNEI. V lost 8 bases and J lost 3, with 14 bases in between. This CDR3 region has 13 residues. The CDR3 DNA follows: TGTGCCAGCCGAACGGGGATGGGCTACGAGCAGTACTTC. The encoded protein is CASRTGMGYEQYF.

The chain links TRBV5-1 to TRBJ2-7; possible D gene TRBD2, 7 bases. The V and J ends lost 0 bases and 4 bases respectively, with 11 bases between them. Germline CDR1 reads SGHRS; CDR2 reads YFSETQ. The CDR3 loop spans 14 amino acids. The DNA of the CDR3 is TGCGCCAGCAGCTTGGAGGGAGGGGGGTACGAGCAGTACTTC. It specifies CASSLEGGGYEQYF.

The chain carries TRBV28 and TRBJ2-7; 7 bases map to TRBD2. Germline V gene lookup returns CDR1 MDHEN and CDR2 SYDVKM. Unmatched junction bases numbered 5, after V lost 3 bases and J lost 3 bases. The CDR3 contains 14 residues. CDR3 protein: CASSFTSANYEQYF. Here the CDR3 DNA reads TGTGCCAGCAGTTTTACTAGCGCGAACTACGAGCAGTACTTC.

The rearrangement links TRBV28 to TRBJ2-7; D is ambiguous. Germline CDR1 and CDR2: MDHEN and SYDVKM. There are 12 residues in the CDR3. With 2 bases removed from V and 4 bases from J, the gap between germline ends came to 6 bases. As DNA, the CDR3 is TGTGCCAGCAGTTTAATCGGGTACGAGCAGTACTTC. Its protein is CASSLIGYEQYF.

The gene calls are TRBV10-3 and TRBJ2-7, with TRBD2 identical over 7 bases. The CDR3 has 13 amino acids. Germline assignment: CDR1 ENHRY and CDR2 SYGVKD. V lost 4 bases and J lost 7; bases outside the gene matches: 7. The CDR3 sequence is CAISGGLGGEQYF. CDR3 in DNA: TGTGCCATCAGTGGCGGCCTCGGGGGGGAGCAGTACTTC.